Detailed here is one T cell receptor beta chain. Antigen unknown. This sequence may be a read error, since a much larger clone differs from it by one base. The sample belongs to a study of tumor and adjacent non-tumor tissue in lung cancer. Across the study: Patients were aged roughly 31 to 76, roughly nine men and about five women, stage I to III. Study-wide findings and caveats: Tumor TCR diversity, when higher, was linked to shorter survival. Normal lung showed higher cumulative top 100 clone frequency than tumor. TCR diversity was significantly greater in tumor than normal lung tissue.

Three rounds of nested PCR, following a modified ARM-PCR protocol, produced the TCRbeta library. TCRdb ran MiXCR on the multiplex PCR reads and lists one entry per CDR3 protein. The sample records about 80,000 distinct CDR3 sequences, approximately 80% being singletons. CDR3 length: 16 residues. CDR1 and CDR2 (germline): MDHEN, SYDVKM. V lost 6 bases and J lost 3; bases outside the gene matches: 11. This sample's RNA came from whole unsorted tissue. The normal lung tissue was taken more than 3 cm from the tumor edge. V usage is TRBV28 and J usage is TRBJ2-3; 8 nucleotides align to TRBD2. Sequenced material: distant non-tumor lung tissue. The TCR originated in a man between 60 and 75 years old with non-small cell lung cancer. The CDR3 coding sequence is TGTGCCAGCAGCCACCACTCGGGAGGGCCGACAGATACGCAGTATTTT. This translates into CASSHHSGGPTDTQYF. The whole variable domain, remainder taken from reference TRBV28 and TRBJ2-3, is DVKVTQSSRYLVKRTGEKVFLECVQDMDHENMFWYRQDPGLGLRLIYFSYDVKMKEKGDIPEGYSVSREKKERFSLILESASTNQTSMYLCASSHHSGGPTDTQYFGPGTRLTVL.